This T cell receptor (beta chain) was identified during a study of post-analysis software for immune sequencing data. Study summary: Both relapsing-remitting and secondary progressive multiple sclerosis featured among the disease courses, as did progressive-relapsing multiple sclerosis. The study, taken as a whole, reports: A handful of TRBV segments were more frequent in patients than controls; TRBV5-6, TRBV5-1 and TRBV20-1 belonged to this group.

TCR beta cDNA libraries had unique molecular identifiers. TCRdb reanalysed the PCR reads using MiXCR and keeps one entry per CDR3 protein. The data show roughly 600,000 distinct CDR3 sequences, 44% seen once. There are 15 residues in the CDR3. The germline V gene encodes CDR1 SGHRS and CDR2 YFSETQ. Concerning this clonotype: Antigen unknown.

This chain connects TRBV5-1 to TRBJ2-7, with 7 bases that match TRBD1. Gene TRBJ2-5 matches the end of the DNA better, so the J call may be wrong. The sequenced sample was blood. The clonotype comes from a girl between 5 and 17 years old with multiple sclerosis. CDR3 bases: TGCGCCAGCAGCCAGGAACCGGGACAGCAGACGACCCAGTACTTC. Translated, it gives CASSQEPGQQTTQYF.